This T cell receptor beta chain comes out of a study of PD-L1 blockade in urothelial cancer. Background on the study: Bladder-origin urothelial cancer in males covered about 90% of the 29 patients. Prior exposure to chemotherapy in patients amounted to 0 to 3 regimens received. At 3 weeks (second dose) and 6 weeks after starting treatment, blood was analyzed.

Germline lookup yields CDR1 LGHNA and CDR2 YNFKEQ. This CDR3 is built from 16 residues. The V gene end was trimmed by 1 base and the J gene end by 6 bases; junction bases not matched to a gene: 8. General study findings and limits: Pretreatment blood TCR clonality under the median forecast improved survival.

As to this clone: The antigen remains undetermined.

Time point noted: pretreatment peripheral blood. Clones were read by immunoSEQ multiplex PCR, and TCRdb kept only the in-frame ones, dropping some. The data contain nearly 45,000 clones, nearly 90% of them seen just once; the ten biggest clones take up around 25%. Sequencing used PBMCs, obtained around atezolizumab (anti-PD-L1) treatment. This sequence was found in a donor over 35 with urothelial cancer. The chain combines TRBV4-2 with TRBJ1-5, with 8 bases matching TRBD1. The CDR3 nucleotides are TGTGCCAGCAGCCAAGTTGGCAGGGGGCTCGCTCAGCCCCAGCATTTT. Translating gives CASSQVGRGLAQPQHF.